This T cell receptor beta chain is drawn from a study of graft-versus-host responses after intestinal transplantation. Study-level background: Anti-thymocyte globulin induction, then tacrolimus and steroids for 3 to 4 years, went to all recipients. Notes on the study in general: The authors found GvH clones in recipient marrow, some appearing first in ileum or blood. Graft-donor T cell macrochimerism in patients accompanied high graft-versus-host to host-versus-graft clonal ratios in allografts.

A remark on this clone: The target antigen is unknown.

The CDR3 is made up of 14 amino acids. Unmatched junction bases numbered 1, after V lost 4 bases and J lost 1 base. Germline assignment: CDR1 SNHLY and CDR2 FYNNEI. Sequencing used immunoSEQ multiplex PCR; TCRdb keeps in-frame clones, though not all of them. The table includes 60,000 to 75,000 clones, more than 70% detected once. The sample in question was unstimulated CD8+ T cells sorted from spleen or lymph node cells, obtained before intestinal transplant. This receptor was identified in a human donor who received an intestinal transplant. The chain uses TRBV2 and TRBJ2-3; 8 bases line up with TRBD1. In DNA, the CDR3 is TGTGCCAGCAGTGCGGGACAGGGCACAGATACGCAGTATTTT. Translation gives CASSAGQGTDTQYF.